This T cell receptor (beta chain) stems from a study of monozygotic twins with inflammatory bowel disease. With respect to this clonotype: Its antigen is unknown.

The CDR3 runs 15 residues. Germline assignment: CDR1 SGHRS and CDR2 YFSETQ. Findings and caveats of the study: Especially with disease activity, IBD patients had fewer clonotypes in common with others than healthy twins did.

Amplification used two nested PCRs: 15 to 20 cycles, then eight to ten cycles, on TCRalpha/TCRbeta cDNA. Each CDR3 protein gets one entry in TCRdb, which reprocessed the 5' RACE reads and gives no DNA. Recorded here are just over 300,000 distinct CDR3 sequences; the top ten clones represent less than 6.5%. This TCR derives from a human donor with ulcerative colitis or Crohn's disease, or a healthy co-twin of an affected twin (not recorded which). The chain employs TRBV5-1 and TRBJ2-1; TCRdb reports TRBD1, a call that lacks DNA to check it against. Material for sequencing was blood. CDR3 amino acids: CASSHRDRVLNEQFF.